The 26 T cell receptor beta chains reported below all come from one sample, sequenced in a study of T-cell reconstitution after alpha-beta-depleted transplantation in children. A library of TCRbeta sequences, prepared with unique molecular identifiers, was generated. TCRdb reanalysed the PCR reads using MiXCR and keeps one entry per CDR3 protein. The data hold nearly 350,000 distinct CDR3 sequences, with 15% to 20% observed a single time. Sequencing was performed on PBMCs, mostly from graft donor cells, taken 360 days after TCRalphabeta/CD19-depleted stem cell transplant. These receptors originate from a male patient aged 2 to 10 who had a stem cell transplant for acute lymphoblastic leukemia, so the T cells may come from the graft donor.

This rearrangement joins TRBV6-1 to TRBJ2-1; tentatively, D is TRBD2 (5 bases). The CDR3 spans 17 residues. Germline V gene data show CDR1 as MNHNS and CDR2 as SASEGT. V dropped 5 bases and J dropped 2 bases, with 19 bases sitting between them. This CDR3 is CASSPLGLANTYNEQFF. The DNA of the CDR3 is TGTGCCAGCAGTCCGCTTGGACTTGCCAACACCTACAATGAGCAGTTCTTC.

This clonotype was observed a few times. The chain employs TRBV4-3 and TRBJ2-1; 9 bases align to TRBD2. Germline CDR1 LGHNA, CDR2 YSLEER. The CDR3 covers 17 residues. The J segment lost 4 bases and the V segment lost 4 bases, leaving 11 bases of the junction unmatched. For the CDR3, the DNA is TGCGCCAGCAGCCCCAAAAGGGCGGGAGGGTCGTACAATGAGCAGTTCTTC. This encodes CASSPKRAGGSYNEQFF.

The chain is built from TRBV6-1 and TRBJ1-1; TRBD1 aligns across 9 bases. Germline V gene lookup returns CDR1 MNHNS and CDR2 SASEGT. V was clipped by 6 bases and J by 4 bases; unmatched bases: 15. The CDR3 has 17 residues. CDR3 DNA sequence: TGTGCCAGCAGGCGCCGGGACAGGGCCCCGTGGGTCACTGAAGCTTTCTTT. Amino acids: CASRRRDRAPWVTEAFF.

There are many counts of this clonotype. The J gene is TRBJ2-3, the V gene TRBV12-3 or TRBV12-4; 16 nucleotides line up with TRBD2. The CDR3 runs 16 residues. With V trimmed by 6 bases and J by 5 bases, 5 bases remained unmatched. The CDR3 protein is CASRAGTSGRVDTQYF. As DNA, the CDR3 is TGTGCCAGCAGGGCCGGGACTAGCGGGAGGGTAGATACGCAGTATTTT.

The sample holds a few counts of this clonotype. V gene TRBV27 combines with J gene TRBJ2-1; weak D call: TRBD1 (6 bases). The CDR3 has 15 residues. The V gene lost 4 bases and the J gene lost 2 bases, with 12 bases spanning the gap. The V gene's germline CDR1 is MNHEY and CDR2 SMNVEV (reference sequence). CDR3: CASSSHRAPYNEQFF. The CDR3 DNA is TGTGCCAGCAGTTCTCACAGGGCGCCCTACAATGAGCAGTTCTTC.

This chain links TRBV6-2 or TRBV6-3 with TRBJ2-1; D ambiguous. The V gene's germline CDR1 is MNHEY and CDR2 SVGEGT. V lost 6 bases and J 6 bases, leaving 21 bases between the germline ends. The CDR3 loop spans 16 amino acids. CDR3 nucleotides: TGTGCCAGCAGCCCCTCCGACTGGATTGGGCTCAATGAGCAGTTCTTC. This gives the protein CASSPSDWIGLNEQFF.

This clonotype was counted a few times. V and J are TRBV12-3 or TRBV12-4 and TRBJ2-7; possible D gene TRBD2, 6 bases. The CDR3 has 15 residues. The V end lost 7 bases, the J end lost 2 bases, and 18 bases lay between the germline ends. CDR3 sequence (DNA): TGTGCCAGCACCATCATCGGGACGGGAGCCTACGAGCAGTACTTC. It codes for CASTIIGTGAYEQYF.

This clonotype occurred a few times. V usage is TRBV4-2 and J usage is TRBJ2-1; D possibly uses TRBD1 or TRBD2 (5 bases each). The V end was cut by 1 base, the J end by 2 bases, with 6 bases between. Germline V lookup: CDR1 LGHNA, CDR2 YNFKEQ. The CDR3 extends over 14 amino acids. The DNA of the CDR3 is TGTGCCAGCAGCCAAGCGGGGCCCTACAATGAGCAGTTCTTC. It codes for CASSQAGPYNEQFF.

This clonotype was recorded once. The J gene is TRBJ2-4, the V gene TRBV7-8; D may be TRBD2 (5 bases). The CDR3 sequence is 16 residues long. With 1 base removed from V and 4 bases from J, the gap between germline ends came to 14 bases. CDR1 SGHVS and CDR2 FQNEAQ come from the germline V gene. The CDR3 region is CASSLEAGLAKNIQYF. DNA of the CDR3: TGTGCCAGCAGCTTAGAGGCTGGTTTAGCGAAAAACATTCAGTACTTC.

This clonotype was seen a handful of times. V and J are TRBV5-1 and TRBJ2-7, with D tentatively TRBD2 (6 bases). Trimming stripped 0 bases from V and 5 bases from J, with 9 bases between. CDR3 length: 13 residues. Per germline, CDR1 SGHRS and CDR2 YFSETQ. CDR3 sequence (DNA): TGCGCCAGCAGCTTGGAGGAGGGCAACGAGCAGTACTTC. It translates to CASSLEEGNEQYF.

The V gene is TRBV7-9, the J gene TRBJ2-5; weak D call: TRBD1 (6 bases). Germline loops: CDR1 SEHNR, CDR2 FQNEAQ (reference sequence). The CDR3 loop spans 16 amino acids. V was pared by 2 bases and J by 3 bases, with 16 bases between. CDR3 sequence (DNA): TGTGCCAGCAGCTTACCCCGGCGGGCAGGGGAAGAGACCCAGTACTTC. Protein: CASSLPRRAGEETQYF. Using reference TRBV7-9 and TRBJ2-5 for the parts outside the CDR3, the full variable domain is DTGVSQNPRHKITKRGQNVTFRCDPISEHNRLYWYRQTLGQGPEFLTYFQNEAQLEKSRLLSDRFSAERPKGSFSTLEIQRTEQGDSAMYLCASSLPRRAGEETQYFGPGTRLLVL.

There are many counts of this clonotype. The chain uses TRBV12-3 or TRBV12-4 and TRBJ2-5; tentatively, D is TRBD1 or TRBD2 (5 bases each). Deletions cut 2 bases from V and 5 bases from J, with 12 bases between. CDR3 size: 14 residues. DNA for the CDR3: TGTGCCAGCAGTTTAACACGGGGCAGGGAGACCCAGTACTTC. Protein sequence: CASSLTRGRETQYF.

The rearrangement uses TRBV4-3 and TRBJ2-3, with TRBD1 as a possible D gene (6 bases). This CDR3 region has 15 residues. The germline V and J ends were trimmed by 2 bases and 0 bases, with 9 bases remaining between them. Germline CDR1 and CDR2: LGHNA and YSLEER. DNA for the CDR3: TGCGCCAGCAGCCAATTCAGGGGTAGCACAGATACGCAGTATTTT. It is translated as CASSQFRGSTDTQYF.

This chain links TRBV5-6 with TRBJ2-1; D remains ambiguous. Trimming took 0 bases from V and 0 from J, leaving 19 bases between them. Germline V gene data show CDR1 as SGHDT and CDR2 as YYEEEE. The CDR3 contains 19 residues. The CDR3 sequence is CASSLVRYRMSGSYNEQFF. The CDR3 nucleotides are TGTGCCAGCAGCTTGGTTCGTTATCGGATGAGTGGCTCCTACAATGAGCAGTTCTTC.

The gene calls are TRBV7-9 and TRBJ2-6; TRBD1 matches at 7 bases. Germline trimming cut 9 bases from V and 4 bases from J; bases unmatched to any gene: 9. Germline CDR1 reads SEHNR; CDR2 reads FQNEAQ (reference sequence). The length of the CDR3 is 15 residues. CDR3 bases: TGTGCCAGTGTGATTACAGGGGAAGGGGCCAACGTCCTGACTTTC. This gives the protein CASVITGEGANVLTF. Looking up the rest from reference TRBV7-9 and TRBJ2-6 gives the full variable domain: DTGVSQNPRHKITKRGQNVTFRCDPISEHNRLYWYRQTLGQGPEFLTYFQNEAQLEKSRLLSDRFSAERPKGSFSTLEIQRTEQGDSAMYLCASVITGEGANVLTFGAGSRLTVL.

This clonotype was observed at least ten times. CDR3 loop: CASSPRTSDTYNEQFF. The CDR3 bases are TGCGCCAGCAGCCCCAGGACTAGCGATACCTACAATGAGCAGTTCTTC. The gene calls are TRBV4-3 and TRBJ2-1; 9 bases match TRBD2. Germline V gene sequence: CDR1 LGHNA, CDR2 YSLEER. The CDR3 has 16 residues. V shed 4 bases and J 2 bases; nucleotides not matched to a gene: 6.

V gene TRBV20-1 combines with J gene TRBJ2-7; TRBD1 agrees at 8 bases. Germline V gene lookup returns CDR1 DFQATT and CDR2 SNEGSKA (reference sequence). With V trimmed by 6 bases and J by 4 bases, 11 bases remained unmatched. The CDR3 is 14 residues long. CDR3 region: CSALHRTGSYEQYF. CDR3 coding DNA: TGCAGTGCCCTCCACCGGACAGGGAGTTACGAGCAGTACTTC.

This clonotype was found a few times. The V call is TRBV5-1, the J call TRBJ2-1; D may correspond to TRBD1 or TRBD2 (6 bases each). The CDR3 is made up of 16 amino acids. CDR1 is SGHRS, CDR2 YFSETQ, per germline. V was cut by 4 bases and J by 5 bases, with 19 bases left in between. The DNA of the CDR3 is TGCGCCAGCAGCCCGATGGGGGTAGGGGGGAACAATGAGCAGTTCTTC. It encodes CASSPMGVGGNNEQFF.

V usage is TRBV6-2 or TRBV6-3 and J usage is TRBJ2-2; 9 bases line up with TRBD2. This CDR3 is built from 16 residues. J was trimmed by 0 bases and V by 7 bases; bases with no gene match: 6. Germline assignment: CDR1 MNHEY and CDR2 SVGEGT. Here the CDR3 reads CASTSSGKANTGELFF. The CDR3 bases are TGTGCCAGCACCTCTAGCGGGAAAGCGAACACCGGGGAGCTGTTTTTT.

This clonotype was counted ten times or more. This rearrangement joins TRBV12-3 or TRBV12-4 to TRBJ2-1; 7 nucleotides line up with TRBD2. This CDR3 is 14 amino acids long. V was pared by 5 bases and J by 6 bases, with 7 bases of the junction left unmatched. The CDR3 sequence: CASSMGLPSNEQFF. In DNA form, the CDR3 reads TGTGCCAGCAGTATGGGACTACCTTCCAATGAGCAGTTCTTC.

The table lists this clonotype with many counts. This chain uses TRBV4-3 with TRBJ2-5; tentatively, D is TRBD2 (5 bases). The germline V gene has CDR1 LGHNA and CDR2 YSLEER. Trimming took off 3 bases at V and 4 bases at J, with 15 bases between the two ends. The CDR3 is 15 amino acids. CDR3 bases: TGCGCCAGCAGCCACACCCCTGGGAGTGGAGAGACCCAGTACTTC. This gives the protein CASSHTPGSGETQYF.

This clonotype was counted at least ten times. The J gene is TRBJ2-1, the V gene TRBV24-1, with 10 bases identical to TRBD2. The CDR3 loop spans 15 amino acids. With 6 bases clipped from V and 4 bases from J, the junction kept 5 bases outside the gene matches. Germline V gives CDR1 KGHDR, CDR2 SFDVKD. The CDR3 nucleotides read TGTGCCACCAGTCCTGCTAGCGGGAGTTACAATGAGCAGTTCTTC. Its protein product is CATSPASGSYNEQFF.

The V and J genes are TRBV29-1 and TRBJ2-2, with 9 bases identical to TRBD2. The length of the CDR3 is 13 residues. The J segment lost 8 bases and the V segment lost 6 bases, leaving 7 bases of the junction unmatched. CDR1 is SQVTM and CDR2 is ANQGSEA in the germline V gene. The CDR3 protein is CSVDASGTGELFF. Here the CDR3 DNA reads TGCAGCGTCGATGCTAGCGGGACTGGGGAGCTGTTTTTT.

This chain connects TRBV5-5 to TRBJ1-4; D may be TRBD1 (5 bases). The V and J ends lost 2 bases and 4 bases respectively, with 15 bases between them. This CDR3 has 16 residues. The V gene's germline CDR1 is SGHKS and CDR2 YYEKEE (reference sequence). The CDR3 spells CASSFGTQLSNEKLFF. The CDR3 DNA reads TGTGCCAGCAGCTTTGGGACGCAGTTAAGTAATGAAAAACTGTTTTTT. Combining the CDR3 with reference TRBV5-5 and TRBJ1-4 gives the whole variable domain DAGVTQSPTHLIKTRGQQVTLRCSPISGHKSVSWYQQVLGQGPQFIFQYYEKEERGRGNFPDRFSARQFPNYSSELNVNALLLGDSALYLCASSFGTQLSNEKLFFGSGTQLSVL.

In its sample, this clonotype was seen many times. The rearrangement links TRBV12-3 or TRBV12-4 to TRBJ2-5; tentatively, D is TRBD2 (7 bases). Trimming took off 5 bases at V and 3 bases at J, with 16 bases between the two ends. The CDR3 contains 15 residues. The CDR3 sequence is CASSGGAGAKETQYF. The CDR3 DNA reads as TGTGCCAGCAGTGGCGGGGCGGGGGCAAAAGAGACCCAGTACTTC.

The rearrangement links TRBV4-1 to TRBJ2-7; 9 positions agree with TRBD2. The V gene's germline CDR1 is MGHRA and CDR2 YSYEKL. This CDR3 spans 15 amino acids. V was clipped by 4 bases and J by 4 bases; unmatched bases: 8. The CDR3 sequence is CASSPRPSGIYEQYF. DNA of the CDR3: TGCGCCAGCAGCCCGAGGCCTAGCGGGATTTACGAGCAGTACTTC.